A selection of T cell receptor beta chains follows, all from one sample in a study of T cell responses to AZD1222 COVID-19 vaccine. Clones were sequenced by immunoSEQ multiplex PCR, and TCRdb holds only the in-frame ones, with some missing. The data show 120,000 or so clones, roughly nine tenths seen once. The specimen comprised peripheral blood, sampled on day 0 of AZD1222 vaccination. All receptors come from an adult in good health. The CDR3 runs from the conserved cysteine through the conserved F or W. Each record gives: V gene, CDR3 protein.

v_gene: TRBV27; CDR3aa: CASSLQQGGTEAFF
v_gene: TRBV18; CDR3aa: CASSPDTNYGYTF
v_gene: TRBV7-9; CDR3aa: CASSSPRQGASSPLHF
v_gene: TRBV27; CDR3aa: CASSFRYRGRGDYNSPLHF
v_gene: TRBV11-1; CDR3aa: CASSLEASGSSYEQYF
v_gene: TRBV12-3/TRBV12-4; CDR3aa: CASSLISYEQYF
v_gene: TRBV14; CDR3aa: CASSKGLAGARNNEQFF
v_gene: TRBV5-1; CDR3aa: CASSGSGTNLVHEQYF
v_gene: TRBV6-5; CDR3aa: CASNGDRGRGYTF
v_gene: TRBV5-1; CDR3aa: CASNPGNREFYGYTF
v_gene: TRBV10-3; CDR3aa: CAVRGQGEEKLFF
v_gene: TRBV3-1/TRBV3-2; CDR3aa: CASSPSRTRGRLAEAFF
v_gene: TRBV19; CDR3aa: CAAPGTQDTQYF
v_gene: TRBV15; CDR3aa: CATSRTTSYEQYF
v_gene: TRBV7-2; CDR3aa: CASSLVGTGNEKLFF
v_gene: TRBV19; CDR3aa: CASSSGRDGTEAFF
v_gene: TRBV3-1/TRBV3-2; CDR3aa: CASSQVVGGELFF
v_gene: TRBV29-1; CDR3aa: CSVQTGGPLDEQFF
v_gene: TRBV28; CDR3aa: CASSLPSNQPQHF
v_gene: TRBV11-2; CDR3aa: CASSRDRNTGELFF
v_gene: TRBV3-1/TRBV3-2; CDR3aa: CASSPGLRDRDSPLHF
v_gene: TRBV5-1; CDR3aa: CASTISSDRGGGYTF
v_gene: TRBV6-6; CDR3aa: CASNLPGGLGNQPQHF
v_gene: TRBV7-8; CDR3aa: CASSYQELNTEAFF
v_gene: TRBV28; CDR3aa: CASTVPGFYTEQYF
v_gene: TRBV7-9; CDR3aa: CASSLAQGKEESQHF
v_gene: TRBV4-2; CDR3aa: CASSRGDFPAYGYTF
v_gene: TRBV5-8; CDR3aa: CASRFQGLPQHF
v_gene: TRBV5-1; CDR3aa: CASSWEPGRLSYEQYF
v_gene: TRBV12-5; CDR3aa: CASGMTGKTYNEQFF
v_gene: TRBV3-1/TRBV3-2; CDR3aa: CASSQVGYEQYF
v_gene: TRBV9; CDR3aa: CASSVRDIATSEQYF
v_gene: TRBV7-8; CDR3aa: CASSPMPGQGGTEAFF
v_gene: TRBV5-1; CDR3aa: CASSDRGRVYEQYF
v_gene: TRBV5-6; CDR3aa: CASSQQGLGYTF
v_gene: TRBV30; CDR3aa: CAWSVRGTAGF
v_gene: TRBV19; CDR3aa: CASSDRGYEQYF
v_gene: TRBV6-5; CDR3aa: CASSIPGQLLDKLFF
v_gene: TRBV15; CDR3aa: CATSRDRIGGQPQHF
v_gene: TRBV7-9; CDR3aa: CASSLSWETQYF
v_gene: TRBV3-1/TRBV3-2; CDR3aa: CASSQVLSVTAVLFF
v_gene: TRBV7-3; CDR3aa: CASSRYDTGGNTGELFF
v_gene: TRBV7-9; CDR3aa: CASSRGLGTETQYF
v_gene: TRBV6-2/TRBV6-3; CDR3aa: CASNPMGTIKPQHF
v_gene: TRBV6-2/TRBV6-3; CDR3aa: CASSPWADANTGELFF
v_gene: TRBV7-8; CDR3aa: CASTSTMTGNYGYTF
v_gene: TRBV18; CDR3aa: CASSTANTEAFF
v_gene: TRBV28; CDR3aa: CASSPQRRTGDSNQPQHF
v_gene: TRBV11-2; CDR3aa: CASSLSPSQPQHF
v_gene: TRBV6-4; CDR3aa: CASSDPDRSYEQYF
v_gene: TRBV6-5; CDR3aa: CASTEASFLSPLHF
v_gene: TRBV10-2; CDR3aa: CASSSSATKTQYF
v_gene: TRBV2; CDR3aa: CASSSREPPYNEQFF
v_gene: TRBV10-3; CDR3aa: CAISESKSYEQYF
v_gene: TRBV28; CDR3aa: CASSLLAAENTEAFF
v_gene: TRBV27; CDR3aa: CASSFGGEQFF
v_gene: TRBV5-1; CDR3aa: CASSSGLAGAGNEQFF
v_gene: TRBV2; CDR3aa: CASCVGGGGDQPQHF
v_gene: TRBV3-1/TRBV3-2; CDR3aa: CASSSRQGRGGELFF